This TCR beta chain was profiled in a study of shared clonotypes between healthy human individuals. Generated by immunoSEQ multiplex PCR, the TCRdb table keeps only in-frame clones and is missing some. The table has roughly 2 million clones, about 95% seen once. The CDR3 consists of 15 residues. In germline, CDR1 is MGHRA, CDR2 YSYEKL. V lost 4 bases to trimming and J lost 3 bases; unmatched junction nucleotides: 7. In the naive CD8 group, cells lacked CD45RO and were positively selected for CCR7, so terminally differentiated effector memory CD45RA+ cells were left out. The chain carries TRBV4-1 and TRBJ2-7; 9 positions match TRBD2. Sequencing used naive CD8+ T cells sorted from blood. This TCR came from a man aged 18 to 29 in good health. For the CDR3, the DNA is TGCGCCAGCAGCCTGGGGCTAGCGGGAAACTACGAGCAGTACTTC. Its translation is CASSLGLAGNYEQYF.